This entry features one T cell receptor (beta chain) sequence. The germline V gene has CDR1 LNHNV and CDR2 YYDKDF (reference sequence). After removal of 0 bases from V and 5 bases from J, the junction contained 6 bases not matched to a gene. The CDR3 runs 18 residues. The data stem from a study of blood T cell repertoires in COVID-19. Study-wide context: Spain, Italy and the United States supplied samples that represented acute and convalescent COVID-19. Sources were T cells, B-cell-depleted T cells, or PBMCs; the material itself was cDNA or gDNA.

As processed by the authors: By means of reference gene primer amplification, nucleated cell counts were estimated. Profiling relied on immunoSEQ multiplex PCR, and the TCRdb table lists in-frame clones only, not all of them. V, J and clone size reflect that table, while D and trimming were determined from the DNA. The sample includes about 250,000 clones, 88% seen only once; the top ten take 1.3% to 1.5%. J is TRBJ2-1 and V is TRBV15; 14 positions agree with TRBD2. The source material was peripheral blood. This TCR was sampled from a man older than 75 with acute or convalescent COVID-19. CDR3 residues: CATSRDRLAGGPHNEQFF. CDR3 sequence (DNA): TGTGCCACCAGCAGAGATCGACTAGCGGGAGGGCCCCACAATGAGCAGTTCTTC.